This T cell receptor (beta chain) originates from a study of shared clonotypes between healthy human individuals. Sorted subsets were amplified in replicate PCRs using approximately 0.2 ug DNA, 25,000 to 30,000 T cell genomes. Clones were read by immunoSEQ multiplex PCR, and TCRdb kept only the in-frame ones, dropping some. The sample has over a million clones; approximately 97% are singletons. The CDR3 extends over 10 amino acids. From germline, CDR1 is MNHNS and CDR2 SASEGT. Trimming pared 6 bases from V and 3 bases from J, leaving 3 bases between. Note on this clone: Other DNA sequences within the sample encode an identical CDR3.

This receptor was identified in a man aged 25-45 years in good health. The J gene is TRBJ2-7, the V gene TRBV6-1; D unresolved. Source material: naive CD4+ T cells sorted from blood. Sample subset: CD45RA+ positively selected. CDR3 nucleotides: TGTGCCAGCAGCAACTACGAGCAGTACTTC. Its protein product is CASSNYEQYF.